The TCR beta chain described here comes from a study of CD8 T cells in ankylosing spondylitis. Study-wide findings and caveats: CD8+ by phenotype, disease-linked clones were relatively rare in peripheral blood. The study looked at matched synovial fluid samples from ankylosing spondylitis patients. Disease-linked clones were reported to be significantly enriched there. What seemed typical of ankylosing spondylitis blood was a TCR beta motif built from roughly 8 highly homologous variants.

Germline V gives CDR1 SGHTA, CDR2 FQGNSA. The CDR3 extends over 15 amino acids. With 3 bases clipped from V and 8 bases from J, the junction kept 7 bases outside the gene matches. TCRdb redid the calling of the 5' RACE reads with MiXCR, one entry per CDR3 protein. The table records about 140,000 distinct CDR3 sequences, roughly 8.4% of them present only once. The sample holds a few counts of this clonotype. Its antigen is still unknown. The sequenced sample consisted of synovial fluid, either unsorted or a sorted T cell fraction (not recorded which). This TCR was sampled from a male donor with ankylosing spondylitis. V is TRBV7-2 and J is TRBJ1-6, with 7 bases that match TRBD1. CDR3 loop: CASSFSTGYYSPLHF. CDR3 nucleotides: TGTGCCAGCAGCTTTTCGACAGGGTATTATTCACCCCTCCACTTT.